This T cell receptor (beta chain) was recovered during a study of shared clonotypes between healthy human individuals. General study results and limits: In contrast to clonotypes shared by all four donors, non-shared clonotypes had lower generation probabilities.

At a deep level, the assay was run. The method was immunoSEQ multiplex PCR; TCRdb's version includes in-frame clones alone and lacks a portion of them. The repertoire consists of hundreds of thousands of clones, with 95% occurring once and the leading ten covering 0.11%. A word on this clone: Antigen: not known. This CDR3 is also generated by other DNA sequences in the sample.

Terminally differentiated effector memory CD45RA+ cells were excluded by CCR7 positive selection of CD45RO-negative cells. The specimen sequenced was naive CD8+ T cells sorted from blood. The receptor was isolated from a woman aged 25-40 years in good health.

Here the CDR3 DNA reads TGTGCCAGCAGTCCCCGGGACTCCTACGAGCAGTACTTC. This translates into CASSPRDSYEQYF. The chain couples TRBV28 to TRBJ2-7, with a possible D match to TRBD2 (5 bases). Germline assignment: CDR1 MDHEN and CDR2 SYDVKM. This CDR3 contains 13 residues. V was trimmed by 5 bases and J by 0 bases, leaving 8 bases between them.